One sample yielded the 11 T cell receptor beta chains listed below, sequenced in a study of blood T cell repertoires in COVID-19. TCRdb keeps only in-frame clones here, not all; method: immunoSEQ multiplex PCR. The table has 290,000 or so clones, around nine tenths seen once. The sample was peripheral blood. All receptors come from an older man with acute or convalescent COVID-19.

This clone showed up just a few times. The chain couples TRBV16 to TRBJ1-1; 7 nucleotides line up with TRBD1. The V gene's germline CDR1 is KGHSY and CDR2 FQNENV. The J segment lost 3 bases and the V segment lost 3 bases, leaving 13 bases of the junction unmatched. CDR3 length: 17 amino acids. The CDR3 DNA sequence: TGTGCCAGCAGCCACCGTAAGACAGGGAGGTTGGACACTGAAGCTTTCTTT. This codes for CASSHRKTGRLDTEAFF.

This rearrangement joins TRBV18 to TRBJ1-1; D might be TRBD1 (5 bases). Trimming took 0 bases from V and 4 from J, leaving 12 bases between them. Germline values: CDR1 KGHSH, CDR2 LQKENI. This CDR3 is built from 15 residues. For the CDR3, the DNA is TGTGCCAGCTCACCACCGGGGGGTTCGAGCACTGAAGCTTTCTTT. Translated, it gives CASSPPGGSSTEAFF. The full variable domain, with the rest looked up from reference TRBV18 and TRBJ1-1, is NAGVMQNPRHLVRRRGQEARLRCSPMKGHSHVYWYRQLPEEGLKFMVYLQKENIIDESGMPKERFSAEFPKEGPSILRIQQVVRGDSAAYFCASSPPGGSSTEAFFGQGTRLTVV.

This clone was seen a handful of times. The gene calls are TRBV2 and TRBJ1-5, with D perhaps TRBD1 (6 bases). This CDR3 comprises 15 residues. The germline V gene has CDR1 SNHLY and CDR2 FYNNEI. V lost 6 bases and J 2 bases, leaving 14 bases between the germline ends. CDR3 protein: CASSDRSRGNQPQHF. In DNA, the CDR3 is TGTGCCAGCAGCGACAGGTCGCGAGGCAATCAGCCCCAGCATTTT.

This clone was counted a few times. V usage is TRBV7-9 and J usage is TRBJ1-4; D perhaps matches TRBD1 (6 bases). The CDR3 is made up of 14 amino acids. Germline V lookup: CDR1 SEHNR, CDR2 FQNEAQ (reference sequence). Trimming left V 5 bases short and J 4 bases short, with 11 bases between. The CDR3 region is CASSAAGVNEKLFF. The CDR3 bases are TGTGCCAGCAGCGCGGCAGGGGTTAATGAAAAACTGTTTTTT.

The V gene is TRBV4-1, the J gene TRBJ2-1, with D perhaps matching TRBD1 (6 bases). Germline V gene sequence: CDR1 MGHRA, CDR2 YSYEKL. The CDR3 runs to 16 residues. The V and J ends lost 4 bases and 2 bases respectively, with 15 bases between them. CDR3 sequence reads: CASSPGEDSPYNEQFF. The DNA of the CDR3 is TGCGCCAGCAGCCCTGGAGAGGACAGCCCCTACAATGAGCAGTTCTTC.

This clone showed up just once. V is TRBV19 and J is TRBJ2-7, with 7 bases matching TRBD1. The CDR3 runs to 13 residues. Trimming removed 5 bases from V and 4 bases from J; junction bases left unmatched: 5. The germline V gene encodes CDR1 LNHDA and CDR2 SQIVND (reference sequence). CDR3 in amino acids: CASSQQGVYEQYF. In nucleotides, the CDR3 is TGTGCCAGTAGTCAGCAGGGGGTTTACGAGCAGTACTTC.

This rearrangement joins TRBV9 to TRBJ2-1, with 8 bases matching TRBD1. Germline CDR1 SGDLS, CDR2 YYNGEE. This CDR3 has 14 amino acids. V shed 4 bases and J 5 bases; nucleotides not matched to a gene: 5. For the CDR3, the DNA is TGTGCCAGCAGCACAGGGGGGTGGAACAATGAGCAGTTCTTC. This translates into CASSTGGWNNEQFF.

V is TRBV20-1 and J is TRBJ1-2; D may be TRBD1 (5 bases). CDR3 size: 13 residues. V dropped 3 bases and J dropped 0 bases, with 8 bases sitting between them. Germline V lookup: CDR1 DFQATT, CDR2 SNEGSKA (reference sequence). The CDR3 loop is CSASRGTNYGYTF. The CDR3 DNA reads TGCAGTGCTAGTAGGGGTACTAACTATGGCTACACCTTC.

This rearrangement joins TRBV3-1 (or the pseudogene TRBV3-2) to TRBJ1-6; 7 bases match TRBD1. Germline assignment: CDR1 LGHDT and CDR2 YNNKEL (reference sequence). V trimming: 5 bases; J trimming: 3 bases; junction bases outside the gene matches: 7. The CDR3 length is 16 residues. DNA for the CDR3: TGTGCCAGCAGCGATCGACAGGGTATCTATAATTCACCCCTCCACTTT. Amino acid sequence: CASSDRQGIYNSPLHF.

The rearrangement uses TRBV2 and TRBJ2-3; D is possibly TRBD2 (7 bases). The germline CDR1 and CDR2 sequences are SNHLY and FYNNEI. Trimming left V 6 bases short and J 3 bases short, with 19 bases between. This CDR3 has 16 residues. CDR3 DNA: TGTGCCAGCAGAAGAGGGGGAGGGGTGTCGACAGATACGCAGTATTTT. Its protein product is CASRRGGGVSTDTQYF.

The CDR3 here is CASSFQGLEKNIQYF. CDR3 nucleotide sequence: TGTGCCAGCAGTTTCCAGGGCTTAGAAAAAAACATTCAGTACTTC. This chain uses TRBV28 with TRBJ2-4; tentatively, D is TRBD1 (5 bases). The CDR3 runs to 15 residues. V was pared by 3 bases and J by 4 bases, with 13 bases between. Germline V gene data show CDR1 as MDHEN and CDR2 as SYDVKM. Supplemented by reference TRBV28 and TRBJ2-4, the full variable domain reads DVKVTQSSRYLVKRTGEKVFLECVQDMDHENMFWYRQDPGLGLRLIYFSYDVKMKEKGDIPEGYSVSREKKERFSLILESASTNQTSMYLCASSFQGLEKNIQYFGAGTRLSVL.